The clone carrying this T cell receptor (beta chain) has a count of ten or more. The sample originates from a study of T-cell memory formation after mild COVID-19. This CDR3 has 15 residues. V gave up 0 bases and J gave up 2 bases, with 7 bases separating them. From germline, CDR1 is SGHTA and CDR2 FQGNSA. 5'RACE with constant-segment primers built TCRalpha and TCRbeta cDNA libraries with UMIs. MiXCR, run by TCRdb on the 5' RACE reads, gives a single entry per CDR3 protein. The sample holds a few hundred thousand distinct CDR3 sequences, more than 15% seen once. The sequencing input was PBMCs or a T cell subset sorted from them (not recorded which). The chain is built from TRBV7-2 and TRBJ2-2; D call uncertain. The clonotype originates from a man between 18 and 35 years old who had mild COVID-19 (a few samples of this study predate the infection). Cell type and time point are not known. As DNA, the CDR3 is TGTGCCAGCAGCTTAGCGAACAGAAACACCGGGGAGCTGTTTTTT. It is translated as CASSLANRNTGELFF. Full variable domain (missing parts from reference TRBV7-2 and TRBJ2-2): GAGVSQSPSNKVTEKGKDVELRCDPISGHTALYWYRQSLGQGLEFLIYFQGNSAPDKSGLPSDRFSAERTGGSVSTLTIQRTQQEDSAVYLCASSLANRNTGELFFGEGSRLTVL.